The 26 T cell receptor beta chains reported below all come from one sample, sequenced in a study of OX40 agonist ivuxolimab in advanced cancers. The repertoire was sequenced with immunoSEQ multiplex PCR; TCRdb's copy has only in-frame clones and lacks some. Here the sample spans about 71,000 clones, around 93% being singletons. The specimen comprised CD4+ or CD8+ T cells sorted from blood, sampled in a trial of the OX40 agonist ivuxolimab. The source is an adult with an advanced solid tumor such as melanoma, head and neck, liver or kidney cancer.

In this sample, this clone turned up once. The genes are TRBV19 and TRBJ1-2, with D unresolved. Trimming took 1 base from V and 3 from J, leaving 21 bases between them. CDR3 size: 18 residues. Germline CDR1 is LNHDA and CDR2 is SQIVND (reference sequence). In DNA, the CDR3 is TGTGCCAGTAGTATAGTGTGGGCTTCCTCCGCCTCACACTATGGCTACACCTTC. It encodes CASSIVWASSASHYGYTF. The full variable domain, completed using reference TRBV19 and TRBJ1-2, is DGGITQSPKYLFRKEGQNVTLSCEQNLNHDAMYWYRQDPGQGLRLIYYSQIVNDFQKGDIAEGYSVSREKKESFPLTVTSAQKNPTAFYLCASSIVWASSASHYGYTFGSGTRLTVV.

The J gene is TRBJ2-1, the V gene TRBV7-9, with 8 nucleotides matching TRBD2. The CDR3 has 15 amino acids. The trim removed 2 bases at V and 7 bases at J, leaving 7 bases unmatched. Germline V CDR1 and CDR2: SEHNR, FQNEAQ (reference sequence). CDR3 DNA sequence: TGTGCCAGCAGCTTATTGGGACTAGTCCATAATGAGCAGTTCTTC. The encoded protein is CASSLLGLVHNEQFF.

As regards this clone: A clone one base away is much larger, so this may be a read error. This specimen includes other DNA sequences encoding the same CDR3. The CDR3, as DNA: TGTGCCAGCAGCTCGGGGACTAGCGGCACAGATACGCAGTATTTT. As protein: CASSSGTSGTDTQYF. The V call is TRBV7-3, the J call TRBJ2-3; 10 bases match TRBD2. From germline, CDR1 is SGHTA and CDR2 FQGTGA. J lost 1 base, V lost 4 bases, and 2 bases had no gene match. The CDR3 runs to 15 residues.

V gene TRBV6-5 combines with J gene TRBJ2-1, with 10 bases fitting TRBD1. CDR1 MNHEY and CDR2 SVGAGI come from the germline V gene. After removal of 4 bases from V and 2 bases from J, the junction contained 2 bases not matched to a gene. The CDR3 runs to 15 residues. Written as DNA, the CDR3 is TGTGCCAGCAGTTCCGGGACAGGGGCCTACAATGAGCAGTTCTTC. Amino acids: CASSSGTGAYNEQFF.

V gene TRBV27 combines with J gene TRBJ1-2; maybe TRBD1 (5 bases). Germline loops: CDR1 MNHEY, CDR2 SMNVEV (reference sequence). Trimming took off 5 bases at V and 6 bases at J, with 19 bases between the two ends. The CDR3 spans 15 residues. The CDR3 loop reads CASSGSLGGADGYTF. The CDR3 DNA follows: TGTGCCAGCAGTGGGAGCCTGGGAGGGGCTGATGGCTACACCTTC.

J is TRBJ1-4 and V is TRBV27; 8 bases line up with TRBD1. With V trimmed by 5 bases and J by 6 bases, 8 bases remained unmatched. The germline V gene has CDR1 MNHEY and CDR2 SMNVEV (reference sequence). The CDR3 is 15 residues long. Written as DNA, the CDR3 is TGTGCCAGCAGTCCCTGGTCAGGGGGCGATGAAAAACTGTTTTTT. The encoded protein is CASSPWSGGDEKLFF.

V and J are TRBV28 and TRBJ2-3, with TRBD2 matching over 9 bases. Germline-derived CDR1 and CDR2 are MDHEN and SYDVKM. Trimming removed 3 bases from V and 4 bases from J; junction bases left unmatched: 5. This CDR3 has 15 amino acids. The CDR3: CASSLAGGPPDTQYF. The CDR3 DNA sequence: TGTGCCAGCAGTTTGGCGGGAGGGCCCCCAGATACGCAGTATTTT.

The rearrangement uses TRBV6-5 and TRBJ1-5; no clear D gene. V lost 6 bases to trimming and J lost 6 bases, with 9 bases between them. The V gene's germline CDR1 is MNHEY and CDR2 SVGAGI. The CDR3 runs to 12 residues. The CDR3 DNA follows: TGTGCCAGCAGCCCCTTAAGTCAGCCCCAGCATTTT. As protein: CASSPLSQPQHF.

The chain uses TRBV27 and TRBJ1-6, with unresolved D. V was clipped by 7 bases and J by 0 bases, with 10 bases between them. This CDR3 is built from 15 residues. CDR1 is MNHEY and CDR2 is SMNVEV in the germline V gene (reference sequence). CDR3 amino acids: CASTSLSSYNSPLHF. In nucleotides, the CDR3 is TGTGCCAGCACATCGCTGAGCTCCTATAATTCACCCCTCCACTTT.

The CDR3 coding sequence is TGTGCCAGCAGTCCTGGGACCGCCTTGGGGTACGAGCAGTACTTC. It specifies CASSPGTALGYEQYF. The V gene is TRBV28, the J gene TRBJ2-7; either TRBD1 or TRBD2 may fit D (5 bases each). The CDR3 covers 15 residues. Between the trimmed V and J ends, which lost 5 bases and 4 bases, there was a span of 18 bases. Germline CDR1 reads MDHEN; CDR2 reads SYDVKM.

The chain couples TRBV7-2 to TRBJ2-2, with TRBD2 matching over 13 bases. Trimming removed 4 bases from V and 7 bases from J; junction bases left unmatched: 9. The CDR3 has 17 residues. Germline values: CDR1 SGHTA, CDR2 FQGNSA. CDR3: CASSSGLAGLGIGELFF. CDR3 sequence (DNA): TGTGCCAGCAGCTCGGGACTAGCGGGATTAGGAATCGGGGAGCTGTTTTTT.

The chain recombines TRBV2 with TRBJ2-5, with 10 positions matching TRBD1. V shed 3 bases, J shed 5 bases, and the junction held 3 bases outside the gene matches. Germline CDR1 reads SNHLY; CDR2 reads FYNNEI. This CDR3 has 14 residues. CDR3 in DNA: TGTGCCAGCAGTGAGAGGACAGGGGGGGAGACCCAGTACTTC. Protein sequence: CASSERTGGETQYF.

The chain couples TRBV4-3 to TRBJ2-7; TRBD1 agrees at 9 bases. J was trimmed by 6 bases and V by 3 bases; bases with no gene match: 6. CDR3 size: 14 residues. The germline V gene encodes CDR1 LGHNA and CDR2 YSLEER. CDR3 sequence reads: CASSQLTGGTEQYF. The CDR3 DNA is TGCGCCAGCAGCCAGTTGACAGGGGGAACCGAGCAGTACTTC.

The genes are TRBV6-5 and TRBJ1-2, with TRBD1 matching over 8 bases. V shed 5 bases and J 8 bases; nucleotides not matched to a gene: 10. The CDR3 runs to 14 residues. Per germline, CDR1 MNHEY and CDR2 SVGAGI. The CDR3 spells CASSNGRGQGGYTF. The CDR3 nucleotides read TGTGCCAGCAGTAACGGCCGAGGACAGGGAGGCTACACCTTC.

CDR3 nucleotide sequence: TGTGCCAGCAGCTTACCGACTAGCCCCTCCTACGAGCAGTACTTC. Protein product: CASSLPTSPSYEQYF. The chain couples TRBV5-4 to TRBJ2-7, with 7 nucleotides matching TRBD2. This CDR3 is built from 15 residues. Losses at the gene ends were 2 bases for V and 0 bases for J; bases not matched to a gene: 5. Looked up from germline, CDR1 is SGHNT and CDR2 is YYREEE (reference sequence).

This clone was seen only a few times. The chain recombines TRBV6-5 with TRBJ1-4; unclear D gene. This CDR3 is built from 14 residues. V lost 1 base and J 6 bases, leaving 9 bases between the germline ends. Germline V lookup: CDR1 MNHEY, CDR2 SVGAGI. The CDR3 region is CASSYLSGDEKLFF. CDR3 nucleotide sequence: TGTGCCAGCAGTTACTTATCGGGAGATGAAAAACTGTTTTTT.

The chain links TRBV5-6 to TRBJ2-7, with no clear D. V was shortened by 0 bases and J by 2 bases, with 9 bases between the two germline ends. The CDR3 runs 14 residues. Germline CDR1 SGHDT, CDR2 YYEEEE. The CDR3 is CASSLVSKAYEQYF. The CDR3 region has the DNA TGTGCCAGCAGCTTGGTTAGTAAGGCCTACGAGCAGTACTTC.

This clone was seen more than once but under ten times. J is TRBJ1-2 and V is TRBV6-5; D gene unclear. Germline V gene data show CDR1 as MNHEY and CDR2 as SVGAGI. Deletions cut 6 bases from V and 4 bases from J, with 12 bases between. There are 13 residues in the CDR3. As DNA, the CDR3 is TGTGCCAGCAGCTCCAACGGATTCTATGGCTACACCTTC. Amino acids: CASSSNGFYGYTF.

J is TRBJ1-1 and V is TRBV7-3, with 9 bases fitting TRBD1. V lost 5 bases and J lost 4; bases outside the gene matches: 2. Per the germline V gene, CDR1 is SGHTA and CDR2 is FQGTGA. CDR3 size: 13 residues. DNA of the CDR3: TGTGCCAGCAGCGCGACAGGGGGCACTGAAGCTTTCTTT. Encoded protein: CASSATGGTEAFF.

This chain joins TRBV28 and TRBJ1-1; TRBD1 agrees at 7 bases. The V segment lost 4 bases and the J segment 2 bases; nucleotides outside the gene matches: 1. CDR1 MDHEN and CDR2 SYDVKM come from the germline V gene. The CDR3 is 13 residues long. This chain's CDR3 is CASSWTGNTEAFF. The CDR3 bases are TGTGCCAGCAGTTGGACAGGAAACACTGAAGCTTTCTTT.

This clone occurred once. V is TRBV6-6 and J is TRBJ1-3, with 10 positions matching TRBD1. The junction had 2 bases not matched to a gene; V was cut back by 4 bases and J by 2 bases. Looked up from germline, CDR1 is MNHNY and CDR2 is SVGAGI (reference sequence). The length of the CDR3 is 15 residues. The CDR3: CASSLGTGAGNTIYF. DNA for the CDR3: TGTGCCAGCAGTTTGGGGACAGGGGCTGGAAACACCATATATTTT.

The V gene is TRBV6-5, the J gene TRBJ1-2; TRBD1 might be the D (5 bases). Germline lookup yields CDR1 MNHEY and CDR2 SVGAGI. Trimming left V 6 bases short and J 6 bases short, with 14 bases between. The CDR3 runs 13 residues. Here the CDR3 reads CASSPQGLDGYTF. The CDR3 DNA follows: TGTGCCAGCAGCCCCCAGGGTTTGGATGGCTACACCTTC.

In its sample, this clone was seen once. The V and J genes are TRBV5-1 and TRBJ2-1; TRBD1 agrees at 9 bases. There are 15 residues in the CDR3. Trimming cost V 4 bases and J 0 bases; bases outside gene matches: 2. Germline assignment: CDR1 SGHRS and CDR2 YFSETQ. The CDR3 protein is CASSLTGGSYNEQFF. The CDR3 coding sequence is TGCGCCAGCAGCCTGACAGGGGGCTCCTACAATGAGCAGTTCTTC. Filled out from reference TRBV5-1 and TRBJ2-1, the complete variable domain reads KAGVTQTPRYLIKTRGQQVTLSCSPISGHRSVSWYQQTPGQGLQFLFEYFSETQRNKGNFPGRFSGRQFSNSRSEMNVSTLELGDSALYLCASSLTGGSYNEQFFGPGTRLTVL.

This chain links TRBV27 with TRBJ2-5; no definite D call. CDR1 is MNHEY, CDR2 SMNVEV, per germline (reference sequence). This CDR3 is 15 amino acids long. Trimming cost V 4 bases and J 1 base, with 13 bases left between them. The CDR3 here is CASSSFRMAQETQYF. The CDR3 DNA reads TGTGCCAGCAGTTCATTTAGGATGGCCCAAGAGACCCAGTACTTC.

V gene TRBV7-9 combines with J gene TRBJ2-2; D unresolved. The CDR3 runs to 15 residues. V dropped 5 bases and J dropped 2 bases, with 12 bases sitting between them. The germline V gene encodes CDR1 SEHNR and CDR2 FQNEAQ (reference sequence). CDR3 coding DNA: TGTGCCAGCAGCCTATCCCTACTTAACACCGGGGAGCTGTTTTTT. Protein: CASSLSLLNTGELFF.

The chain uses TRBV4-2 and TRBJ2-7, with D maybe TRBD1 (5 bases). Trimming left V 0 bases short and J 5 bases short, with 11 bases between. Germline V lookup: CDR1 LGHNA, CDR2 YNFKEQ. The CDR3 has 14 residues. The chain's CDR3 is CASSQDPGMDEQYF. DNA for the CDR3: TGTGCCAGCAGCCAAGACCCAGGGATGGACGAGCAGTACTTC.